A selection of T cell receptor beta chains follows, all from one sample in a study of CD8 T cells in ankylosing spondylitis. Via MiXCR, TCRdb re-called the 5' RACE reads, giving one row per CDR3 protein. The sample holds some 700,000 distinct CDR3 sequences, 15% to 20% seen once. Specimen: blood, either unsorted or a sorted T cell fraction (not recorded which). The receptor source for this set is a male donor with ankylosing spondylitis. CDR3s include the opening cysteine and the closing phenylalanine or tryptophan. Each record gives: D gene, J gene, clone size, V gene, CDR3 protein, CDR3 DNA. D genes are given only for firm matches. Not every row has a clone size; where given, it reads once, few, many or a size class.

NA,TRBJ2-1,few,TRBV12-3/TRBV12-4,CASSFRRYGTSSYNEQFF,TGTGCCAGCAGTTTTAGACGTTACGGGACATCATCCTACAATGAGCAGTTCTTC
TRBD2,TRBJ2-3,NA,TRBV12-3/TRBV12-4,CASSQAGVYTDTQYF,TGTGCCAGCAGCCAAGCGGGGGTCTACACAGATACGCAGTATTTT
TRBD2,TRBJ2-6,NA,TRBV20-1,CSARGLAGAGANVLTF,TGCAGTGCTAGAGGACTAGCGGGAGCCGGGGCCAACGTCCTGACTTTC
NA,TRBJ1-2,few,TRBV30,CAWSVHLGAVGYTF,TGTGCCTGGAGTGTACATCTGGGGGCGGTTGGCTACACCTTC
TRBD1,TRBJ1-2,few,TRBV29-1,CSVEDGTANYGYTF,TGCAGCGTTGAAGATGGGACAGCCAACTATGGCTACACCTTC
TRBD1,TRBJ1-5,few,TRBV5-6,CASSLDRGPNQPQHF,TGTGCCAGCAGCTTGGACAGGGGGCCAAATCAGCCCCAGCATTTT
TRBD2,TRBJ2-1,NA,TRBV4-1,CASSQGTGTSGRNEQFF,TGCGCCAGCAGCCAAGGAACCGGGACTAGCGGGAGGAATGAGCAGTTCTTC
TRBD1,TRBJ1-2,few,TRBV6-1,CASSAPPGQLIYGYTF,TGTGCCAGCAGTGCGCCCCCGGGACAGCTAATCTATGGCTACACCTTC
TRBD2,TRBJ2-3,NA,TRBV6-6,CASRGRATDTQYF,TGTGCCAGCAGAGGGAGGGCCACAGATACGCAGTATTTT
NA,TRBJ1-1,NA,TRBV18,CGSSPSPTNTEAFF,TGTGGCAGCTCACCATCCCCGACAAACACTGAAGCTTTCTTT
TRBD2,TRBJ2-7,NA,TRBV12-3/TRBV12-4,CASSLMTSVSYEQYF,TGTGCCAGCAGTTTAATGACTAGCGTCTCCTACGAGCAGTACTTC
NA,TRBJ2-7,few,TRBV20-1,CSALCGHSYEQYF,TGCAGTGCTTTGTGCGGACACTCCTACGAGCAGTACTTC
NA,TRBJ2-1,few,TRBV29-1,CSVLAGASYNEQFF,TGCAGCGTTCTCGCGGGGGCCTCCTACAATGAGCAGTTCTTC
NA,TRBJ2-1,NA,TRBV15,CATSREKGYEQFF,TGTGCCACCAGCAGAGAGAAGGGCTATGAGCAGTTCTTC
NA,TRBJ2-1,few,TRBV3-1,CASSQDRDDEQFF,TGTGCCAGCAGCCAAGACAGGGATGATGAGCAGTTCTTC
NA,TRBJ2-5,NA,TRBV4-3,CASSQDLGTRETQYF,TGCGCCAGCAGCCAAGATCTGGGGACAAGAGAGACCCAGTACTTC
NA,TRBJ1-1,many,TRBV4-1,CASSQSNTEAFF,TGCGCCAGCAGCCAATCGAACACTGAAGCTTTCTTT
NA,TRBJ2-5,NA,TRBV7-2,CASSLTLKETQYF,TGTGCCAGCAGCTTAACCCTTAAAGAGACCCAGTACTTC
TRBD2,TRBJ2-1,few,TRBV5-1,CASSPIAGVYNEQFF,TGCGCCAGCAGCCCCATAGCGGGAGTCTACAATGAGCAGTTCTTC
TRBD2,TRBJ2-2,NA,TRBV12-3/TRBV12-4,CASSPAETSMSGELFF,TGTGCCAGCAGCCCTGCCGAGACTAGCATGTCCGGGGAGCTGTTTTTT
NA,TRBJ2-7,NA,TRBV15,CATSDPGLTYEQYF,TGTGCCACCAGCGACCCGGGACTTACCTACGAGCAGTACTTC
NA,TRBJ2-1,few,TRBV7-9,CASSLVGFNEQFF,TGTGCCAGCAGCTTAGTAGGGTTCAATGAGCAGTTCTTC
TRBD1,TRBJ1-1,NA,TRBV7-9,CASRRTGRRNTEAFF,TGTGCCAGCCGGAGGACAGGTAGGCGGAACACTGAAGCTTTCTTT
NA,TRBJ1-2,NA,TRBV5-4,CASSIGGLEGHGYTF,TGTGCCAGCAGCATCGGGGGCCTGGAAGGGCATGGCTACACCTTC
NA,TRBJ2-1,few,TRBV12-3/TRBV12-4,CASGSPTDNEQFF,TGTGCCAGCGGGTCGCCTACGGACAATGAGCAGTTCTTC
TRBD2,TRBJ2-7,few,TRBV5-1,CASSLYAGVGEQYF,TGCGCCAGCAGCTTGTATGCGGGAGTAGGGGAGCAGTACTTC
TRBD1,TRBJ2-6,NA,TRBV10-3,CAISDGDRSSSGANVLTF,TGTGCCATCAGTGATGGGGACAGAAGTAGCTCTGGGGCCAACGTCCTGACTTTC
TRBD1,TRBJ1-1,NA,TRBV10-3,CAISESTGGALEAFF,TGTGCCATCAGTGAGTCCACAGGGGGGGCGCTTGAAGCTTTCTTT
TRBD2,TRBJ2-1,NA,TRBV30,CASATGLAGWGEQFF,TGTGCCTCCGCTACGGGACTAGCGGGATGGGGGGAGCAGTTCTTC
TRBD1,TRBJ2-1,once,TRBV7-8,CASSPGQGRGNEQFF,TGTGCCAGCAGCCCCGGACAGGGGCGAGGCAATGAGCAGTTCTTC
NA,TRBJ2-3,few,TRBV7-9,CASSSVHGTDTQYF,TGTGCCAGCAGCTCAGTCCACGGAACAGATACGCAGTATTTT
TRBD1,TRBJ1-2,NA,TRBV3-1,CASSQGWGQGYGYTF,TGTGCCAGCAGCCAAGGTTGGGGACAGGGTTATGGCTACACCTTC
NA,TRBJ1-5,few,TRBV6-5,CASGWTDSASLPQHF,TGTGCCAGCGGTTGGACGGACTCTGCGTCGTTGCCCCAGCATTTT
NA,TRBJ2-7,NA,TRBV28,CASSPGGLGVPYEQYF,TGTGCCAGCAGTCCCGGGGGATTGGGAGTCCCCTACGAGCAGTACTTC
TRBD1,TRBJ2-2,NA,TRBV5-1,CASSQRQGDAGELFF,TGCGCCAGCAGCCAACGACAGGGGGACGCCGGGGAGCTGTTTTTT
NA,TRBJ2-3,NA,TRBV7-9,CASSFPTREPGTDTQYF,TGTGCCAGCAGTTTTCCCACCCGGGAGCCGGGCACAGATACGCAGTATTTT